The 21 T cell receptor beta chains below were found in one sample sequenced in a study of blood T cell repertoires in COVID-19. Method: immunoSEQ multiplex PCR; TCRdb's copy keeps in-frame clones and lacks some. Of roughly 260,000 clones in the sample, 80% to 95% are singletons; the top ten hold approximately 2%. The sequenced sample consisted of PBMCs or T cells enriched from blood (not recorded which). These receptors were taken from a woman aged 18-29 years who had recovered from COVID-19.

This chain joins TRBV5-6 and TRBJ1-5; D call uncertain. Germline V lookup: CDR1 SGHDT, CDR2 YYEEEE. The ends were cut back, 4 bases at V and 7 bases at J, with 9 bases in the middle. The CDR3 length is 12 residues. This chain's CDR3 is CASSRARQPQHF. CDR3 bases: TGTGCCAGCAGCCGCGCTCGGCAGCCCCAGCATTTT.

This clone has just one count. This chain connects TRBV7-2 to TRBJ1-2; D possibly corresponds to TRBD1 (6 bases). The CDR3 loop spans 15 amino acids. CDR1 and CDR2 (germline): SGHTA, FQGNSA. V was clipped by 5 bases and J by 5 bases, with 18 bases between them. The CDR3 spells CASSPRQGTTYGYTF. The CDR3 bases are TGTGCCAGCAGCCCGCGGCAGGGGACGACTTATGGCTACACCTTC.

CDR3 in DNA: TGTGCCAGCAGTCAGACAGTTTTCTATGGCTACACCTTC. Protein product: CASSQTVFYGYTF. The chain links TRBV6-5 to TRBJ1-2, with D maybe TRBD1 (5 bases). The CDR3 has 13 amino acids. Germline V gene lookup returns CDR1 MNHEY and CDR2 SVGAGI. Trimming took off 5 bases at V and 4 bases at J, with 11 bases between the two ends.

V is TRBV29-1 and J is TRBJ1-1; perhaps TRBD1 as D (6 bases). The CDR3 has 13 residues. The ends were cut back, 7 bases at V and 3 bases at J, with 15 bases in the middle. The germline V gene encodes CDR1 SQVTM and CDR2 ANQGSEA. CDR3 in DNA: TGCAGCGAGAGCTACAGGGATGACACTGAAGCTTTCTTT. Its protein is CSESYRDDTEAFF.

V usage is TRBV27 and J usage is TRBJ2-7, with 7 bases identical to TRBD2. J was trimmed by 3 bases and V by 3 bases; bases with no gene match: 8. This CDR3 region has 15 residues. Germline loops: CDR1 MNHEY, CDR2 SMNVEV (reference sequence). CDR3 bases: TGTGCCAGCAGTTTCAGGATCCAGCGGGGCTACGAGCAGTACTTC. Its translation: CASSFRIQRGYEQYF.

CDR3 in amino acids: CASIPGQSFYGYTF. DNA of the CDR3: TGTGCCAGCATCCCGGGACAGTCTTTCTATGGCTACACCTTC. J is TRBJ1-2 and V is TRBV7-2; 7 nucleotides agree with TRBD1. The germline CDR1 and CDR2 sequences are SGHTA and FQGNSA. The CDR3 consists of 14 residues. Trimming cost V 7 bases and J 4 bases; bases outside gene matches: 9.

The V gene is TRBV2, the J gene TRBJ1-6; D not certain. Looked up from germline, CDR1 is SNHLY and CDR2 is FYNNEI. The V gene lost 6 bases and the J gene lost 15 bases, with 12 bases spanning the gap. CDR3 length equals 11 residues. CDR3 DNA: TGTGCCAGCAGCCGAGATAGACACCTCCACTTT. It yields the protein CASSRDRHLHF. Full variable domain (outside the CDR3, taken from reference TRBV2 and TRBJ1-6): EPEVTQTPSHQVTQMGQEVILRCVPISNHLYFYWYRQILGQKVEFLVSFYNNEISEKSEIFDDQFSVERPDGSNFTLKIRSTKLEDSAMYFCASSRDRHLHFGNGTRLTVT.

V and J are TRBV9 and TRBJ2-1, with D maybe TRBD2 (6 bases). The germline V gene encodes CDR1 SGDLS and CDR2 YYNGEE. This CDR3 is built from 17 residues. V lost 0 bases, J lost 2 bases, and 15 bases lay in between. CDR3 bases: TGTGCCAGCAGCGTAGTTGGGGGGAGCAATACCTACAATGAGCAGTTCTTC. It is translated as CASSVVGGSNTYNEQFF.

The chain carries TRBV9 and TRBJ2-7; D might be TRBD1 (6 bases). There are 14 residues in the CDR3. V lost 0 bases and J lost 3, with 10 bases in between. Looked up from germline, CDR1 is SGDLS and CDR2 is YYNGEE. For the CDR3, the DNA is TGTGCCAGCAGCGTAGCCCCGGACAGCTACGAGCAGTACTTC. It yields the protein CASSVAPDSYEQYF.

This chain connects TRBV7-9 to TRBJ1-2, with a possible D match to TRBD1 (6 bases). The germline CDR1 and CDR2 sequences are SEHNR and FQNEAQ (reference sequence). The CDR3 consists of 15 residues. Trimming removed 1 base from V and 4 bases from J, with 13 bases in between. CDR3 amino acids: CASSLGAGDRYGYTF. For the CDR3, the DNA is TGTGCCAGCAGCTTAGGGGCAGGGGACCGCTATGGCTACACCTTC.

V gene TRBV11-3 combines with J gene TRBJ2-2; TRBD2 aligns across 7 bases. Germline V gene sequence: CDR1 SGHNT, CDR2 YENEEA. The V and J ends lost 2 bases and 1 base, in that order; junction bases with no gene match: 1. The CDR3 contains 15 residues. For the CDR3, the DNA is TGTGCCAGCAGCTTAAAGCGGGGGAACACCGGGGAGCTGTTTTTT. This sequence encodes CASSLKRGNTGELFF.

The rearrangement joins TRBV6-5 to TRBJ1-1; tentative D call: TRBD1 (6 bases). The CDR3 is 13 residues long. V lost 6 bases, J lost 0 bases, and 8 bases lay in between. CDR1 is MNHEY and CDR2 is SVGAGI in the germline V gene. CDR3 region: CASRRQVNTEAFF. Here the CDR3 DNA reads TGTGCCAGCAGGCGACAGGTGAACACTGAAGCTTTCTTT.

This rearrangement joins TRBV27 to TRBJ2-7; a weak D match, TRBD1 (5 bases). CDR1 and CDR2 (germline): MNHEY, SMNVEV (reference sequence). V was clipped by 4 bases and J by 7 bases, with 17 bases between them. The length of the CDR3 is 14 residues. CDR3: CASSSNTAPGEQYF. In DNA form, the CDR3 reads TGTGCCAGCAGTTCAAACACGGCTCCAGGGGAGCAGTACTTC.

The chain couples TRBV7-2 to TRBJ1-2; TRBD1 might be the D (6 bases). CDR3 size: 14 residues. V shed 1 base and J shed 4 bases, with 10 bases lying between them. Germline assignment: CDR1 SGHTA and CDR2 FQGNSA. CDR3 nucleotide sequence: TGTGCCAGCAGCTTAGATCAGGGGCCCTATGGCTACACCTTC. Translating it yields CASSLDQGPYGYTF.

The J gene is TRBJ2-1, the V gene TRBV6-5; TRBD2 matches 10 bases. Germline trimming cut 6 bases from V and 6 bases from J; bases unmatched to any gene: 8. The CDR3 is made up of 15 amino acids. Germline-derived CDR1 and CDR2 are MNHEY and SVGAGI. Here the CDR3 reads CASRELAGAANEQFF. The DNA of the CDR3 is TGTGCCAGCAGGGAGCTAGCGGGAGCTGCCAATGAGCAGTTCTTC.

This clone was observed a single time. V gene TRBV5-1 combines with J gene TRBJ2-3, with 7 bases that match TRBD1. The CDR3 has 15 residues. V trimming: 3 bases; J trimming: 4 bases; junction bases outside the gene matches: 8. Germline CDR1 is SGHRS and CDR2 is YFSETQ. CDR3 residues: CASSSRPGQADTQYF. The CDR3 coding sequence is TGCGCCAGCAGCTCCAGGCCTGGACAGGCAGATACGCAGTATTTT.

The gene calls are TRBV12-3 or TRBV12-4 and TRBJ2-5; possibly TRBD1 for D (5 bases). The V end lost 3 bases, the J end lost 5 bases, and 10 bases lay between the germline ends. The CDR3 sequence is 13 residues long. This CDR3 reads CASSFRGGETQYF. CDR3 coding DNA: TGTGCCAGCAGTTTTAGGGGTGGCGAGACCCAGTACTTC.

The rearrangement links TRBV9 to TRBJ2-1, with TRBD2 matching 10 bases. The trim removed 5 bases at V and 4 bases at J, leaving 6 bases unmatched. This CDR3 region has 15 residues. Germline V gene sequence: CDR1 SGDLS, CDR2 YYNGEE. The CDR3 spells CASSFTSGVYNEQFF. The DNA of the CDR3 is TGTGCCAGCAGTTTTACTAGCGGGGTATACAATGAGCAGTTCTTC.

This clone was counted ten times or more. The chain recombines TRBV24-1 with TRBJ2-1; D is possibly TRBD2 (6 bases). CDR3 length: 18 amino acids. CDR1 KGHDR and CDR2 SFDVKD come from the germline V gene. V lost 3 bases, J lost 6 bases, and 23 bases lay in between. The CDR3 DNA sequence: TGTGCCACCAGTGATCCAAACGCGGGGTCCTGGTCAATCAATGAGCAGTTCTTC. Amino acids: CATSDPNAGSWSINEQFF.

This CDR3 reads CASSQTLEANSYEQYF. The CDR3 DNA sequence: TGCGCCAGCAGCCAAACCCTGGAGGCAAACTCCTACGAGCAGTACTTC. V and J are TRBV4-3 and TRBJ2-7; weak D call: TRBD2 (5 bases). CDR1 and CDR2 from the germline V gene are LGHNA and YSLEER. Trimming removed 2 bases from V and 0 bases from J, with 14 bases in between. This CDR3 comprises 16 residues.

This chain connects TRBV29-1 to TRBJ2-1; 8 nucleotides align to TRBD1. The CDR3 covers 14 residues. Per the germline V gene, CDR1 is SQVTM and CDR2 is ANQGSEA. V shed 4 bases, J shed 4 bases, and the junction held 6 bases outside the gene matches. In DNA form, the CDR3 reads TGCAGCGTTGGGTGGCAGGGGGCTTACAATGAGCAGTTCTTC. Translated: CSVGWQGAYNEQFF.